A selection of T cell receptor beta chains follows, all from one sample in a study of T-cell reconstitution after alpha-beta-depleted transplantation in children. One entry per CDR3 protein, called by TCRdb with MiXCR from the PCR reads. The sample carries 550,000 to 800,000 distinct CDR3 sequences, roughly 13% recorded once. The sequencing here drew on PBMCs, taken before TCRalphabeta/CD19-depleted stem cell transplant. These receptors were taken from a girl aged 2 to 9 with congenital amegakaryocytic thrombocytopenia, due to receive a stem cell transplant. Each CDR3 is given without its conserved first and last residue.

J gene | V gene | CDR3 protein
TRBJ1-2 | TRBV29-1 | SVGTGTNYGYT
TRBJ1-4 | TRBV5-1 | ASSWVQGAGEKLF
TRBJ2-4 | TRBV5-1 | ASSLVSFAGLVGAKNIQY
TRBJ2-1 | TRBV15 | ATTAGAQRNNEQF
TRBJ1-2 | TRBV4-2 | ASSQEPDRVVDYT
TRBJ1-5 | TRBV28 | ASSSPGRSNQPQH
TRBJ2-4 | TRBV12-3/TRBV12-4 | ASSLSAKAKNIQY
TRBJ1-1 | TRBV5-1 | ASTWTGGKDTEAF
TRBJ2-7 | TRBV29-1 | SVGPNTYEQY
TRBJ1-2 | TRBV20-1 | SASGTGSSYGYT
TRBJ2-3 | TRBV20-1 | SAREGDGRGTDTQY
TRBJ2-1 | TRBV15 | ATSRDRGVSYNEQF
TRBJ1-1 | TRBV29-1 | SVTGTGSEAF
TRBJ2-5 | TRBV20-1 | SATEETQY
TRBJ2-1 | TRBV5-1 | ASSLAGLAADNEQF
TRBJ1-1 | TRBV12-5 | ASGLAPTGLVTEAF
TRBJ2-3 | TRBV29-1 | SVAPTGRTDTQY
TRBJ2-1 | TRBV5-1 | ASRWTGDNEQF
TRBJ1-2 | TRBV5-1 | ASSLNRGSTPNNYGYT
TRBJ2-3 | TRBV7-6 | ASSLDLTDTQY
TRBJ1-1 | TRBV15 | ATSTGAEAF
TRBJ1-1 | TRBV3-1 | ASSARGTEAF
TRBJ2-3 | TRBV7-9 | ASGKVEGPDTQY
TRBJ1-1 | TRBV20-1 | SAREAKVGRAIGNTEAF
TRBJ2-5 | TRBV3-1 | ASSQVAGNQETQY
TRBJ2-1 | TRBV7-2 | ASSFSPMSEQF
TRBJ2-5 | TRBV7-8 | ASSFVSSIGETQY
TRBJ2-5 | TRBV20-1 | SARALGQKQETQY
TRBJ1-1 | TRBV29-1 | SAQLTGRQTEAF
TRBJ1-5 | TRBV10-3 | AISESPRGVQPQH
TRBJ1-1 | TRBV7-8 | ASSLDRHGDTEAF
TRBJ2-4 | TRBV11-2 | ASSSGEDIQY